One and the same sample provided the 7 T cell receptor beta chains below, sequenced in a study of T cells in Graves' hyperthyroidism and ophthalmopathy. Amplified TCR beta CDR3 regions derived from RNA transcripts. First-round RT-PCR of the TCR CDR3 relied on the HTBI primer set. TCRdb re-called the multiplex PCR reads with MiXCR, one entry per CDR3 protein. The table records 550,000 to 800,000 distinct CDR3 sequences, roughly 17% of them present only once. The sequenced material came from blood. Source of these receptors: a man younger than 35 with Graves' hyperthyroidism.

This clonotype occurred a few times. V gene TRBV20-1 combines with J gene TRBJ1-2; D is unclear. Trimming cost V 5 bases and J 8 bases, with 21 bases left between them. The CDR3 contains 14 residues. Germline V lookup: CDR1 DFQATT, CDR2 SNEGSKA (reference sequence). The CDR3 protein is CSARPPGIFWGYTF. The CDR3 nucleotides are TGCAGTGCTCGTCCTCCGGGGATCTTCTGGGGCTACACCTTC.

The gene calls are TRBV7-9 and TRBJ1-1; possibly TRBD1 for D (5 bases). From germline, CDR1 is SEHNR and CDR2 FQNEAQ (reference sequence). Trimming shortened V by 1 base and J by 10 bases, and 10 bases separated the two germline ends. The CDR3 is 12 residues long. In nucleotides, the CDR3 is TGTGCCAGCAGCTTAGACGGGGGGGGAGCTTTCTTT. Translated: CASSLDGGGAFF.

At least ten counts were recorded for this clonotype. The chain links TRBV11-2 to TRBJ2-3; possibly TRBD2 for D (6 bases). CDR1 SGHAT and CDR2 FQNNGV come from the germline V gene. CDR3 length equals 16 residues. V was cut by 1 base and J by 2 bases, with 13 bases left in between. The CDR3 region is CASSLGVSGNTDTQYF. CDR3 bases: TGTGCCAGCAGCTTAGGGGTTAGCGGAAACACAGATACGCAGTATTTT.

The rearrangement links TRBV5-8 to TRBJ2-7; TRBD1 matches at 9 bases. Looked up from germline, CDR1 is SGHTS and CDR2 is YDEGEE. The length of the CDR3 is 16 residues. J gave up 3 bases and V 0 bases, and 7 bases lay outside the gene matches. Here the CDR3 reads CASSLAPGQGDYEQYF. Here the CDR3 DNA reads TGTGCCAGCAGCTTGGCACCGGGACAGGGCGACTACGAGCAGTACTTC.

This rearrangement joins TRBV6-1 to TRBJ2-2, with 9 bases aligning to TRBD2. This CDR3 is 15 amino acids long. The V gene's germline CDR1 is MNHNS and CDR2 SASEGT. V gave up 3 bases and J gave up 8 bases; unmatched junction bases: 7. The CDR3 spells CASSETSGGRGELFF. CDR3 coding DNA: TGTGCCAGCAGTGAGACTAGCGGCGGCCGGGGGGAGCTGTTTTTT.

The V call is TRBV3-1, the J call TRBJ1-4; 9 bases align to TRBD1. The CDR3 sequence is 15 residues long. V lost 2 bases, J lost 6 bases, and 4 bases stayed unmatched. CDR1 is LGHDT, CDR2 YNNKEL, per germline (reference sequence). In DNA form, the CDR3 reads TGTGCCAGCAGCCAATCGGGACAGGGTGATGAAAAACTGTTTTTT. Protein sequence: CASSQSGQGDEKLFF.

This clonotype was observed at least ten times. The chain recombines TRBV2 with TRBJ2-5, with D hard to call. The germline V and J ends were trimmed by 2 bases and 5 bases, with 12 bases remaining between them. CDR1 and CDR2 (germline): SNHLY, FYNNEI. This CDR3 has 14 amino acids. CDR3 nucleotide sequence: TGTGCCAGCAGTGAACGGACGGTTCAGGAGACCCAGTACTTC. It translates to CASSERTVQETQYF. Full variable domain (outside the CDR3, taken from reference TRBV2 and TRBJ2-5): EPEVTQTPSHQVTQMGQEVILRCVPISNHLYFYWYRQILGQKVEFLVSFYNNEISEKSEIFDDQFSVERPDGSNFTLKIRSTKLEDSAMYFCASSERTVQETQYFGPGTRLLVL.